This TCR beta chain was obtained from a study of blood T cell repertoires in COVID-19. Overall study: Donors in the United States, Italy and Spain gave samples during acute or convalescent COVID-19. PBMCs, B-cell-depleted T cells, or T cells provided the cDNA or gDNA that made up the material.

Seattle patient enrollment occurred during active infection, with longitudinal follow-up thereafter. Source study methods: Reference gene primer amplification in the assay estimated nucleated cell counts. Assay used: immunoSEQ multiplex PCR; TCRdb lists only in-frame clones, some missing. Clonal size and the V and J genes are those of that table, whereas D and trimming came from the DNA. The table has 450,000 or so clones, approximately 90% seen once. Per the germline V gene, CDR1 is ENHRY and CDR2 is SYGVKD. V was pared by 11 bases and J by 4 bases, with 6 bases of the junction left unmatched. The CDR3 spans 12 residues.

The chain links TRBV10-3 to TRBJ1-1, with 8 bases fitting TRBD1. Sequenced material: peripheral blood. The sequence came from a woman aged 35 to 49 with COVID-19, enrolled during active disease. DNA of the CDR3: TGTGCCGCCCGACAGGGGAGCACTGAAGCTTTCTTT. Encoded protein: CAARQGSTEAFF.